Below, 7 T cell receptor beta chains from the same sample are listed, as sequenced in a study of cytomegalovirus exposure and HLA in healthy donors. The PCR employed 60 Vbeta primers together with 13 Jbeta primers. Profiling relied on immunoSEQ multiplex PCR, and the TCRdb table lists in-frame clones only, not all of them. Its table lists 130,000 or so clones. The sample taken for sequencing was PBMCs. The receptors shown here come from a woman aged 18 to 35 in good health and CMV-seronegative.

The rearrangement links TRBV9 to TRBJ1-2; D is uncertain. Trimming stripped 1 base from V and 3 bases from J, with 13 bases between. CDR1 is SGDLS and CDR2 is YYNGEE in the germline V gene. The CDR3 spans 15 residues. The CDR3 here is CASSVMGILDYGYTF. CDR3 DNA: TGTGCCAGCAGCGTAATGGGCATACTGGACTATGGCTACACCTTC.

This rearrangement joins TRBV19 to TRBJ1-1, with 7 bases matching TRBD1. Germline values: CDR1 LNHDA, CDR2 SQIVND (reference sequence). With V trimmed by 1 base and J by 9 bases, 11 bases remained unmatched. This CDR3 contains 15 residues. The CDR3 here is CASSIGSQGQRKAFF. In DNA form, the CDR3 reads TGTGCCAGTAGTATAGGTTCTCAGGGACAGCGTAAAGCTTTCTTT.

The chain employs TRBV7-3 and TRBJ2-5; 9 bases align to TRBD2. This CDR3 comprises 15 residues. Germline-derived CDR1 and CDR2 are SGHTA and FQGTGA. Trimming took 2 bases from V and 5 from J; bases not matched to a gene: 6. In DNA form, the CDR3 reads TGTGCCAGCAGCTTAGGGCGGGAGGGCCGTGAGACCCAGTACTTC. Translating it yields CASSLGREGRETQYF.

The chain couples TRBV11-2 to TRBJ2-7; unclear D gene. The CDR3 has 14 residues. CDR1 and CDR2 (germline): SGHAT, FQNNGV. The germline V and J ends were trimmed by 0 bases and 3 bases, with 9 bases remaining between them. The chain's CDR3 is CASSLDAPSYEQYF. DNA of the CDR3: TGTGCCAGCAGCTTAGATGCGCCGAGCTACGAGCAGTACTTC.

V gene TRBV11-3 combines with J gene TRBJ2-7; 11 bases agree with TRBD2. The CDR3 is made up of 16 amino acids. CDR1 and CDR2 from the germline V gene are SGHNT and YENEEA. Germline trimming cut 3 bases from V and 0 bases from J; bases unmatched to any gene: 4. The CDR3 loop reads CASSLGTSGSSYEQYF. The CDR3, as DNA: TGTGCCAGCAGCTTGGGAACTAGCGGGAGCTCCTACGAGCAGTACTTC.

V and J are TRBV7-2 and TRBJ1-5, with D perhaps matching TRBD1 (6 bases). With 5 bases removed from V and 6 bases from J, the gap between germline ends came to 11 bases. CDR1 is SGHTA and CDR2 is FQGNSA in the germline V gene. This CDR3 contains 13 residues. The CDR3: CASSPSGAQPQHF. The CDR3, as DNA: TGTGCCAGCAGCCCCTCAGGGGCTCAGCCCCAGCATTTT.

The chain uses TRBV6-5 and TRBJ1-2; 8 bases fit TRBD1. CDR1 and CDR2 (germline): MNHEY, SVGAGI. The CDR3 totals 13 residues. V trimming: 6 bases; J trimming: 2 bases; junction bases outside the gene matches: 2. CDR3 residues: CASRRTGNYGYTF. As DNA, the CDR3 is TGTGCCAGCAGACGGACAGGGAACTATGGCTACACCTTC.